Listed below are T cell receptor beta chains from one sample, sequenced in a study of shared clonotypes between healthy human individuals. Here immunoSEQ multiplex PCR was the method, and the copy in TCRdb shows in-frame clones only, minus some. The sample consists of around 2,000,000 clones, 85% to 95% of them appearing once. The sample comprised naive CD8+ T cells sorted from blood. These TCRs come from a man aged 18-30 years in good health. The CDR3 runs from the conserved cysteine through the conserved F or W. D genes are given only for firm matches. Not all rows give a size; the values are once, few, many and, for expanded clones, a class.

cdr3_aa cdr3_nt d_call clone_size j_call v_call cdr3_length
CASSPLGSGTDTQYF TGTGCTAGCAGCCCCCTGGGGAGCGGCACAGATACGCAGTATTTT NA NA TRBJ2-3 TRBV7-7 15
CASSLGPEALSGRGYNEQFF TGTGCCAGCAGCTTAGGCCCTGAAGCTCTTAGCGGGAGGGGATACAATGAGCAGTTCTTC TRBD2 NA TRBJ2-1 TRBV7-4 20
CASSLAWSDEQYF TGTGCTAGCAGCCTAGCTTGGAGTGACGAGCAGTACTTC NA NA TRBJ2-7 TRBV7-7 13
CASSFPGSYEQYF TGTGCCAGCAGCTTCCCGGGATCCTACGAGCAGTACTTC NA NA TRBJ2-7 TRBV7-9 13
CASRDTSQGKGWDQPQHF TGTGCAAGTCGGGATACCTCCCAGGGAAAGGGTTGGGACCAGCCCCAGCATTTT NA NA TRBJ1-5 TRBV12-2 18
CASSPGGGDEKLFF TGTGCCAGCTCACCCGGGGGGGGCGATGAAAAACTGTTTTTT NA NA TRBJ1-4 TRBV18 14
CASSGGLAEAGELFF TGTGCCAGCAGCGGGGGACTAGCGGAGGCCGGGGAGCTGTTTTTT TRBD2 NA TRBJ2-2 TRBV9 15
CASSYIDRVGTEAFF TGTGCCAGCAGCTACATCGACAGGGTGGGCACTGAAGCTTTCTTT TRBD1 once TRBJ1-1 TRBV5-5 15
CATQTGLSYEQYF TGTGCCACCCAGACAGGGCTCTCCTACGAGCAGTACTTC TRBD1 NA TRBJ2-7 TRBV28 13
CAIGTESYNEQFF TGTGCCATAGGGACAGAATCTTACAATGAGCAGTTCTTC TRBD1 NA TRBJ2-1 TRBV10-3 13
CATSGNRDVGETQYF TGTGCCACCAGCGGGAACCGGGACGTCGGCGAGACCCAGTACTTC NA once TRBJ2-5 TRBV15 15
CASSSAGTGGNEQYF TGTGCCAGCAGCTCGGCCGGGACAGGGGGAAACGAGCAGTACTTC TRBD1 NA TRBJ2-7 TRBV5-5 15
CASSGKADLSYEQYF TGTGCCAGTAGCGGCAAGGCAGACCTCTCCTACGAGCAGTACTTC NA once TRBJ2-7 TRBV19 15
CASTLGLADYNEQFF TGTGCCAGTACCCTGGGACTAGCGGATTACAATGAGCAGTTCTTC TRBD2 NA TRBJ2-1 TRBV19 15
CAITVAGGSTDTQYF TGTGCCATCACTGTAGCGGGGGGAAGCACAGATACGCAGTATTTT TRBD2 NA TRBJ2-3 TRBV10-3 15
CATSSYRNQPQHF TGTGCCACCAGCAGTTACCGCAATCAGCCCCAGCATTTT NA NA TRBJ1-5 TRBV15 13
CASSWTVDYEQYF TGTGCCAGCAGCTGGACCGTCGACTACGAGCAGTACTTC NA NA TRBJ2-7 TRBV13 13
CASSLGLAGGGTDTQYF TGCGCCAGCAGCCTGGGACTAGCGGGGGGCGGCACAGATACGCAGTATTTT TRBD2 NA TRBJ2-3 TRBV4-1 17
CAWSPRGIGETQYF TGTGCCTGGTCCCCACGGGGTATTGGAGAGACCCAGTACTTC NA NA TRBJ2-5 TRBV30 14
CASSIRPGGNEQYF TGTGCCAGTAGTATAAGGCCAGGGGGTAACGAGCAGTACTTC TRBD1 NA TRBJ2-7 TRBV19 14
CASSWGEGPYEQYF TGCGCCAGCAGCTGGGGGGAGGGTCCCTACGAGCAGTACTTC TRBD2 NA TRBJ2-7 TRBV5-1 14
CASSQTSGTYEQYF TGCGCCAGCAGCCAGACTAGCGGAACCTACGAGCAGTACTTC TRBD2 few TRBJ2-7 TRBV5-1 14
CASSLEWPYEQYF TGTGCCAGCAGCTTAGAGTGGCCTTACGAGCAGTACTTC NA NA TRBJ2-7 TRBV7-9 13
CASSWGQGATEAFF TGCGCCAGCAGCTGGGGACAGGGGGCCACTGAAGCTTTCTTT TRBD1 NA TRBJ1-1 TRBV5-1 14
CASSLVLEGDYEQYF TGTGCCAGCAGCTTGGTTTTGGAGGGCGACTACGAGCAGTACTTC NA NA TRBJ2-7 TRBV7-8 15
CASSYSFPYEQYF TGTGCCAGCAGTTACTCTTTCCCCTACGAGCAGTACTTC NA NA TRBJ2-7 TRBV6-5 13
CASSATGSGRENEQFF TGTGCCAGCAGCGCCACCGGGAGCGGGAGGGAAAATGAGCAGTTCTTC TRBD2 NA TRBJ2-1 TRBV9 16
CASSESTVEYGNTEAFF TGCGCCAGCAGTGAGTCGACTGTGGAATATGGAAACACTGAAGCTTTCTTT NA NA TRBJ1-1 TRBV10-1 17
CATTGTGDEQYF TGTGCCACGACCGGGACAGGGGACGAGCAGTACTTC TRBD1 NA TRBJ2-7 TRBV7-9 12
CASSPLTGDEQFF TGTGCCAGCAGTCCCTTGACAGGGGACGAGCAGTTCTTC TRBD1 NA TRBJ2-1 TRBV27 13
CASSIGGGNEQFF TGTGCCAGTAGTATAGGGGGCGGCAATGAGCAGTTCTTC NA NA TRBJ2-1 TRBV19 13
CASSILQGDTDTQYF TGTGCCAGCAGTATACTACAGGGGGACACAGATACGCAGTATTTT TRBD1 NA TRBJ2-3 TRBV28 15
CASSFWDRRVDEQFF TGCGCCAGCAGCTTCTGGGACAGAAGGGTCGATGAGCAGTTCTTC TRBD1 NA TRBJ2-1 TRBV5-1 15
CASSLSSTYEQYF TGTGCCAGCAGTTTATCCTCGACCTACGAGCAGTACTTC NA NA TRBJ2-7 TRBV27 13
CASSTTPTWSYEQYF TGTGCCAGTAGTACCACCCCGACGTGGTCCTACGAGCAGTACTTC NA NA TRBJ2-7 TRBV19 15
CASSLTGNEQFF TGTGCCAGCAGCTTAACGGGAAATGAGCAGTTCTTC NA NA TRBJ2-1 TRBV11-2 12
CASSLDWGRDTEAFF TGCGCCAGCAGCTTGGACTGGGGGCGGGACACTGAAGCTTTCTTT NA NA TRBJ1-1 TRBV5-1 15
CASSLGPRLYGYTF TGTGCCAGCAGTTTAGGGCCAAGGCTCTATGGCTACACCTTC NA NA TRBJ1-2 TRBV27 14
CASSFNINEKLFF TGTGCCAGCAGCTTCAATATTAATGAAAAACTGTTTTTT NA once TRBJ1-4 TRBV5-4 13
CASSPSIRSTDTQYF TGTGCCAGCAGCCCCAGTATACGAAGCACAGATACGCAGTATTTT NA NA TRBJ2-3 TRBV7-9 15
CASSRFGQGIGNTGELFF TGTGCCAGCAGCCGATTTGGACAGGGGATAGGAAACACCGGGGAGCTGTTTTTT TRBD1 NA TRBJ2-2 TRBV11-2 18
CASSENPLDTGELFF TGTGCCAGCAGCGAGAACCCTCTCGACACCGGGGAGCTGTTTTTT NA NA TRBJ2-2 TRBV9 15
CASSLAGEGTQYF TGTGCCAGCAGTTTGGCAGGGGAAGGGACCCAGTACTTC NA NA TRBJ2-5 TRBV27 13
CASSPSRATYEQYF TGTGCCAGCAGCCCTAGTCGGGCTACCTACGAGCAGTACTTC NA NA TRBJ2-7 TRBV28 14
CASSSGTGGYSNQPQHF TGTGCCAGCAGTTCCGGGACAGGAGGATATAGCAATCAGCCCCAGCATTTT TRBD1 NA TRBJ1-5 TRBV27 17
CASSQERASGAYYEQYF TGCGCCAGCAGCCAAGAGAGGGCTAGCGGGGCTTACTACGAGCAGTACTTC TRBD2 NA TRBJ2-7 TRBV4-3 17
CAWNGASDNEQFF TGTGCCTGGAACGGGGCCTCGGACAATGAGCAGTTCTTC NA NA TRBJ2-1 TRBV30 13
CSVVKAGGGEQFF TGCAGCGTTGTTAAAGCGGGAGGCGGTGAGCAGTTCTTC TRBD2 NA TRBJ2-1 TRBV29-1 13
CASSTSPGWGNEKLFF TGTGCCAGCAGCACCTCCCCGGGATGGGGTAATGAAAAACTGTTTTTT NA NA TRBJ1-4 TRBV5-6 16
CASSFLTGELFF TGTGCCAGCAGTTTCCTCACCGGGGAGCTGTTTTTT NA NA TRBJ2-2 TRBV27 12
CASSFPEERSYTEAFF TGTGCCAGCAGCTTTCCTGAGGAGAGGTCGTACACTGAAGCTTTCTTT NA NA TRBJ1-1 TRBV7-9 16
CASSIEGSQETQYF TGCGCCAGCAGTATTGAGGGGTCGCAAGAGACCCAGTACTTC NA NA TRBJ2-5 TRBV5-1 14
CASSIDGENQPQHF TGTGCCAGTAGTATAGATGGTGAGAATCAGCCCCAGCATTTT NA NA TRBJ1-5 TRBV19 14
CASSKGRGPEETQYF TGTGCCAGCAGCAAAGGGAGGGGGCCAGAGGAGACCCAGTACTTC NA NA TRBJ2-5 TRBV21-1 15